This T cell receptor beta chain was identified during a study of T-cell reconstitution after alpha-beta-depleted transplantation in children. This clonotype was seen ten or more times. Library preparation (for TCRbeta) was performed with unique molecular identifiers. MiXCR was run by TCRdb on the PCR reads, yielding one entry per CDR3 protein. The sample records some 190,000 distinct CDR3 sequences, around 10% being singletons. This CDR3 is 13 amino acids long. V was cut by 5 bases and J by 3 bases, with 9 bases left in between. CDR1 is SGHAT, CDR2 FQNNGV, per germline. The sample consisted of PBMCs, taken before TCRalphabeta/CD19-depleted stem cell transplant. The source is a boy between 2 and 10 years old with acute myeloid leukemia, due to receive a stem cell transplant. The genes are TRBV11-2 and TRBJ2-3; perhaps TRBD2 as D (6 bases). The CDR3 is CASSPRGTDTQYF. As DNA, the CDR3 is TGTGCCAGCAGCCCTCGGGGGACAGATACGCAGTATTTT.